The sequence of this TCR beta chain was determined in a study of T-cell memory formation after mild COVID-19. Study background: TCR clusters mostly belonged to single donors.

This CDR3 is built from 14 residues. The V segment lost 4 bases and the J segment 4 bases; nucleotides outside the gene matches: 4. CDR1 and CDR2 (germline): SGHRS, YFSETQ. Using constant-segment primers, 5'RACE produced TCR alpha and TCR beta cDNA libraries carrying sample barcodes and UMIs. TCRdb called the 5' RACE reads again in MiXCR, with one record for every CDR3 protein. The sample contains 550,000 to 600,000 distinct CDR3 sequences, around 16% of which appear only once. Study-wide findings and caveats: A second wave of clones peaked on day 37, and their SARS-CoV-2 specificity went unconfirmed. Certain responding clones were present in pre-infection memory, suggesting participation of cross-reactive memory.

Many counts were recorded for this clonotype. Its specificity is not known. The V gene is TRBV5-1, the J gene TRBJ2-1, with TRBD1 matching over 8 bases. This sequence originates from an adult woman who had mild COVID-19 (a few samples of this study predate the infection). Cell type and time point are not known. Sample: PBMCs or a T cell subset sorted from them (not recorded which). The CDR3 reads CASSGGTGYNEQFF. CDR3 nucleotides: TGCGCCAGCAGCGGGGGGACAGGTTACAATGAGCAGTTCTTC.